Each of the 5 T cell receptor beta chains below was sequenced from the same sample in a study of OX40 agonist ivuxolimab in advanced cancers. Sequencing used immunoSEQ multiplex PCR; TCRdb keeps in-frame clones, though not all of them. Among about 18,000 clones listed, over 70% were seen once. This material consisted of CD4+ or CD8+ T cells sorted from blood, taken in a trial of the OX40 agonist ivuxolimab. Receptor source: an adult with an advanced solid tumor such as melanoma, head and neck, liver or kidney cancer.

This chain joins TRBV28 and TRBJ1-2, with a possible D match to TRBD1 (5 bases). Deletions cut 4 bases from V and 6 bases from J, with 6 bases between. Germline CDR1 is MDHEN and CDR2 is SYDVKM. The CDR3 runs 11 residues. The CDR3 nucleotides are TGTGCCAGCAGTTCGGGGGATGGCTACACCTTC. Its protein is CASSSGDGYTF.

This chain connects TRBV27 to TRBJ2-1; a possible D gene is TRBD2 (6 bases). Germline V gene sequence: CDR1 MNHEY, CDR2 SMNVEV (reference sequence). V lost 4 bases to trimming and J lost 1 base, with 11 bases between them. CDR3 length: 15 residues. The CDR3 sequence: CASSSTGTSYNEQFF. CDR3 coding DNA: TGTGCCAGCAGTTCAACCGGGACTTCCTACAATGAGCAGTTCTTC.

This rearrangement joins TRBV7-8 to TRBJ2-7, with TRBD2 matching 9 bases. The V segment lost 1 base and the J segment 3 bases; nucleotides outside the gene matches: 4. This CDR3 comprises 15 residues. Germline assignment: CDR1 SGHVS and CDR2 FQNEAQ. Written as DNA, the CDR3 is TGTGCCAGCAGCTTAGAAGGTAGCGGGAGCTACGAGCAGTACTTC. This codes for CASSLEGSGSYEQYF.

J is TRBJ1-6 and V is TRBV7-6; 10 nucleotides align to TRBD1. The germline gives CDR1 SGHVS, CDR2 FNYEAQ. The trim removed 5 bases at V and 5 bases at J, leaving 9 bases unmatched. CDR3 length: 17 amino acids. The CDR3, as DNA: TGTGCCAGCAGCCCCACCTCCGACAGGGGGCATAATTCACCCCTCCACTTT. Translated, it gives CASSPTSDRGHNSPLHF.

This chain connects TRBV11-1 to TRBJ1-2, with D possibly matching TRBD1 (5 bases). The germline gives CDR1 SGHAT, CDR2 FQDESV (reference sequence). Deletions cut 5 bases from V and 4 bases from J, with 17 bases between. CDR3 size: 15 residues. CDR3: CASSHGAAPSYGYTF. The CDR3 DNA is TGTGCCAGCAGCCATGGGGCGGCTCCATCCTATGGCTACACCTTC.